This TCR beta chain derives from a study of T cells in Graves' hyperthyroidism and ophthalmopathy. Study-wide points: Peripheral blood also featured most of the thyroid clonotypes expanded above 0.001. The model predicted ophthalmopathy a median around 6.5 months before onset.

This clonotype was counted at least ten times. Its antigen is not known. Researchers amplified the TCR beta CDR3 regions from RNA transcripts. Carried out on the TCR CDR3, a first-round RT-PCR used the HTBI primer set. TCRdb re-called the multiplex PCR reads with MiXCR, one entry per CDR3 protein. The sample has about 58,000 distinct CDR3 sequences, around 48% seen once. Duration under 3 months, a NOSPECS grade of at least 4, and a Clinical Activity Score of at least 3 characterized the ophthalmopathy patients. Clinicians diagnosed patients from clinical symptoms, serum thyroxine and TRAb, thyroid ultrasound and orbital computed tomography. Germline CDR1 is MDHEN and CDR2 is SYDVKM. There are 13 residues in the CDR3. V was trimmed by 5 bases and J by 7 bases, leaving 14 bases between them.

Material: blood. This TCR derives from a woman between 25 and 40 years old with Graves' ophthalmopathy. This chain links TRBV28 with TRBJ1-1; D might be TRBD1 (5 bases). CDR3 loop: CASSQDSSLEAFF. CDR3 DNA sequence: TGTGCCAGCAGTCAAGACAGTTCCCTTGAAGCTTTCTTT.